Presented here are 26 T cell receptor beta chains from one specimen sequenced in a study of graft-versus-host responses after intestinal transplantation. Generated by immunoSEQ multiplex PCR, the TCRdb table keeps only in-frame clones and is missing some. Altogether about 19,000 clones are present, roughly 40% being singletons, with the ten largest covering around 0.82%. Specimen: alloreactive CD4+ T cells from a mixed lymphocyte reaction culture, collected before intestinal transplant. Subset: CFSE-low proliferating T cells sorted from roughly six-day pre-transplant mixed lymphocyte reaction (GvH or HvG direction). These receptor sequences come from a human patient who received an intestinal transplant.

By its share, this clone is medium-sized. The V gene is TRBV15, the J gene TRBJ1-6; D is unresolved. V was cut by 0 bases and J by 7 bases, with 13 bases left in between. CDR3 length: 16 amino acids. Germline CDR1 and CDR2: LNHNV and YYDKDF (reference sequence). The CDR3 here is CATSRDRRAANSPLHF. CDR3 in DNA: TGTGCCACCAGCAGAGATAGGCGAGCCGCAAATTCACCCCTCCACTTT. Full variable domain (remainder filled in from reference TRBV15 and TRBJ1-6): DAMVIQNPRYQVTQFGKPVTLSCSQTLNHNVMYWYQQKSSQAPKLLFHYYDKDFNNEADTPDNFQSRRPNTSFCFLDIRSPGLGDTAMYLCATSRDRRAANSPLHFGNGTRLTVT.

The V and J genes are TRBV5-1 and TRBJ2-5; TRBD1 matches 10 bases. V gave up 0 bases and J gave up 5 bases; unmatched junction bases: 4. CDR1 is SGHRS, CDR2 YFSETQ, per germline. CDR3 length: 15 residues. In DNA, the CDR3 is TGCGCCAGCAGCTTGGCCCGGACAGGGGGGGAGACCCAGTACTTC. Translation gives CASSLARTGGETQYF.

This clone was seen only a few times. The gene calls are TRBV19 and TRBJ1-5, with 9 bases aligning to TRBD1. The CDR3 sequence is 16 residues long. Per the germline V gene, CDR1 is LNHDA and CDR2 is SQIVND (reference sequence). V was clipped by 3 bases and J by 7 bases; unmatched bases: 10. The CDR3: CASSIHDRGARQPQHF. The CDR3 DNA reads as TGTGCCAGTAGTATTCACGACAGGGGGGCACGACAGCCCCAGCATTTT.

A single count supports this clone. The rearrangement joins TRBV27 to TRBJ2-1; TRBD2 aligns across 9 bases. The CDR3 length is 20 residues. The V gene's germline CDR1 is MNHEY and CDR2 SMNVEV (reference sequence). With 1 base clipped from V and 1 base from J, the junction kept 14 bases outside the gene matches. DNA for the CDR3: TGTGCCAGCAGTTTATGGGGACTAGCTGCCCACCGCGGATCCTACAATGAGCAGTTCTTC. Residues: CASSLWGLAAHRGSYNEQFF.

This chain links TRBV7-2 with TRBJ1-5, with TRBD1 matching over 7 bases. The CDR3 loop spans 16 amino acids. Germline CDR1 is SGHTA and CDR2 is FQGNSA. The ends lost 6 bases at V and 7 bases at J; junction bases unmatched: 15. CDR3 sequence: CASRGGDRVAGQPQHF. In DNA form, the CDR3 reads TGTGCCAGCAGGGGGGGAGACAGGGTTGCGGGACAGCCCCAGCATTTT.

This clone counts as large (0.1 to 1%). V usage is TRBV6-1 and J usage is TRBJ1-3, with TRBD1 as a possible D gene (5 bases). This CDR3 is 14 amino acids long. Germline assignment: CDR1 MNHNS and CDR2 SASEGT. V lost 6 bases and J 0 bases, leaving 9 bases between the germline ends. CDR3 in amino acids: CASSLQASGNTIYF. In DNA, the CDR3 is TGTGCCAGCAGCCTACAGGCCTCTGGAAACACCATATATTTT.

V gene TRBV6-5 combines with J gene TRBJ1-2, with TRBD1 matching 9 bases. CDR1 and CDR2 from the germline V gene are MNHEY and SVGAGI. The CDR3 length is 13 residues. The ends lost 6 bases at V and 4 bases at J; junction bases unmatched: 3. DNA for the CDR3: TGTGCCAGCAGGCTGACAGGGGGCTATGGCTACACCTTC. It is translated as CASRLTGGYGYTF.

V usage is TRBV19 and J usage is TRBJ1-6, with TRBD1 matching over 8 bases. Germline V gene sequence: CDR1 LNHDA, CDR2 SQIVND (reference sequence). The ends lost 6 bases at V and 12 bases at J; junction bases unmatched: 10. CDR3 length: 14 residues. The CDR3 sequence: CASSPQGARLPLHF. DNA of the CDR3: TGTGCCAGTAGCCCCCAGGGGGCAAGGTTACCCCTCCACTTT.

The CDR3 coding sequence is TGTGCCAGCAGCTCTGGTGGTTCTAGCACAGATACGCAGTATTTT. Protein: CASSSGGSSTDTQYF. The chain employs TRBV5-5 and TRBJ2-3; D ambiguous. The V and J ends lost 3 bases and 0 bases respectively, with 11 bases between them. This CDR3 is built from 15 residues. CDR1 is SGHKS and CDR2 is YYEKEE in the germline V gene (reference sequence).

This clone was detected a few times. V and J are TRBV2 and TRBJ1-2, with D perhaps TRBD1 (5 bases). CDR3 length: 12 amino acids. Germline lookup yields CDR1 SNHLY and CDR2 FYNNEI. Trimming shortened V by 8 bases and J by 9 bases, and 16 bases separated the two germline ends. The CDR3 DNA sequence: TGTGCCAGCCGGGAGACAGTTCCGAGCTACACCTTC. Encoded protein: CASRETVPSYTF.

This clone was recorded a few times. The chain combines TRBV19 with TRBJ1-2, with 8 bases fitting TRBD1. This CDR3 comprises 17 residues. The junction had 12 bases not matched to a gene; V was cut back by 4 bases and J by 2 bases. Germline-derived CDR1 and CDR2 are LNHDA and SQIVND (reference sequence). The CDR3 nucleotides are TGTGCCAGTAGTAGCCGACAGGGGCCGCCATCAAACTATGGCTACACCTTC. Its translation is CASSSRQGPPSNYGYTF.

By share, this clone counts as medium-sized. The V gene is TRBV6-6, the J gene TRBJ1-3; D call uncertain. The V gene's germline CDR1 is MNHNY and CDR2 SVGAGI (reference sequence). With 0 bases removed from V and 3 bases from J, the gap between germline ends came to 0 bases. CDR3 size: 12 residues. The CDR3 here is CASSYSGNTIYF. The CDR3 DNA reads TGTGCCAGCAGTTACTCTGGAAACACCATATATTTT.

The V call is TRBV30, the J call TRBJ1-2; D not certain. CDR1 is GTSNPN, CDR2 SVGIG, per germline (reference sequence). This CDR3 contains 14 residues. Deletions cut 0 bases from V and 8 bases from J, with 16 bases between. CDR3 residues: CAWSVRPGGRGYTF. DNA for the CDR3: TGTGCCTGGAGTGTACGCCCAGGAGGAAGGGGCTACACCTTC.

Only a few counts were recorded for this clone. V gene TRBV6-1 combines with J gene TRBJ1-5; 8 positions agree with TRBD1. Germline-derived CDR1 and CDR2 are MNHNS and SASEGT. CDR3 size: 15 residues. Losses at the gene ends were 4 bases for V and 3 bases for J; bases not matched to a gene: 5. This CDR3 is CASSGRDRLNQPQHF. CDR3 bases: TGTGCCAGCAGTGGCCGGGACAGGCTCAATCAGCCCCAGCATTTT.

This chain links TRBV5-1 with TRBJ1-1, with a tentative D call TRBD1 (6 bases). In germline, CDR1 is SGHRS, CDR2 YFSETQ. CDR3 length: 14 residues. V was shortened by 4 bases and J by 0 bases, with 10 bases between the two germline ends. CDR3 DNA: TGCGCCAGCAGCGGGGGGGGCGTGAACACTGAAGCTTTCTTT. This translates into CASSGGGVNTEAFF.

This chain links TRBV9 with TRBJ2-1, with D maybe TRBD1 (5 bases). The CDR3 totals 13 residues. The V and J ends lost 3 bases and 8 bases respectively, with 12 bases between them. Germline V gives CDR1 SGDLS, CDR2 YYNGEE. This CDR3 reads CASSASWGDEQFF. As DNA, the CDR3 is TGTGCCAGCAGCGCCTCTTGGGGCGATGAGCAGTTCTTC.

The gene calls are TRBV10-3 and TRBJ2-3, with D possibly matching TRBD1 (6 bases). The CDR3 is 13 amino acids. V was trimmed by 1 base and J by 6 bases, leaving 8 bases between them. From germline, CDR1 is ENHRY and CDR2 SYGVKD. For the CDR3, the DNA is TGTGCCATCAGTGAGTTCCAGGGGGATACGCAGTATTTT. This codes for CAISEFQGDTQYF.

The chain joins TRBV27 to TRBJ1-4; weak D call: TRBD1 (5 bases). Germline V gene sequence: CDR1 MNHEY, CDR2 SMNVEV (reference sequence). The V and J ends lost 0 bases and 8 bases respectively, with 13 bases between them. The CDR3 has 15 amino acids. CDR3 sequence reads: CASSLSLGGREKLFF. Here the CDR3 DNA reads TGTGCCAGCAGTTTATCGCTGGGGGGGAGAGAAAAACTGTTTTTT.

There are a few counts of this clone. The chain carries TRBV11-3 and TRBJ1-1, with D hard to call. V lost 0 bases and J lost 1, with 6 bases in between. Germline assignment: CDR1 SGHNT and CDR2 YENEEA. The CDR3 length is 14 residues. CDR3 sequence: CASSLDRRNTEAFF. CDR3 nucleotide sequence: TGTGCCAGCAGCTTAGATCGTCGGAACACTGAAGCTTTCTTT.

V usage is TRBV5-5 and J usage is TRBJ2-1, with TRBD1 matching over 7 bases. This CDR3 comprises 15 residues. Germline values: CDR1 SGHKS, CDR2 YYEKEE (reference sequence). J lost 1 base, V lost 0 bases, and 1 base had no gene match. The CDR3 region has the DNA TGTGCCAGCAGCTTGGGGACAGGTTCCTACAATGAGCAGTTCTTC. It translates to CASSLGTGSYNEQFF.

The CDR3 reads CASSAPRSQGVGTEAFF. In DNA form, the CDR3 reads TGTGCCAGCAGCGCTCCCCGCTCTCAGGGGGTAGGGACTGAAGCTTTCTTT. The V gene is TRBV5-4, the J gene TRBJ1-1; TRBD1 matches 7 bases. CDR3 size: 17 residues. J lost 5 bases, V lost 4 bases, and 17 bases had no gene match. Germline V CDR1 and CDR2: SGHNT, YYREEE (reference sequence).

The V call is TRBV10-3, the J call TRBJ2-3, with 11 bases that match TRBD2. The CDR3 covers 14 residues. Germline trimming cut 6 bases from V and 3 bases from J; bases unmatched to any gene: 2. Germline V gene lookup returns CDR1 ENHRY and CDR2 SYGVKD. The CDR3 coding sequence is TGTGCCATCAGGGCTAGCGGGGGGACAGATACGCAGTATTTT. Protein sequence: CAIRASGGTDTQYF.

V is TRBV4-2 and J is TRBJ2-2; possibly TRBD1 or TRBD2 for D (5 bases each). Germline V gene sequence: CDR1 LGHNA, CDR2 YNFKEQ. With 3 bases removed from V and 2 bases from J, the gap between germline ends came to 13 bases. The CDR3 runs 16 residues. Here the CDR3 reads CASSQYPGRNTGELFF. The DNA of the CDR3 is TGTGCCAGCAGCCAGTACCCGGGACGCAACACCGGGGAGCTGTTTTTT.

This clone was recorded only once. The genes are TRBV6-1 and TRBJ2-5; no reliable D call. With 6 bases removed from V and 0 bases from J, the gap between germline ends came to 11 bases. The CDR3 runs to 14 residues. CDR1 MNHNS and CDR2 SASEGT come from the germline V gene. CDR3 coding DNA: TGTGCCAGCAGATGGGGATGGAACCAAGAGACCCAGTACTTC. Its protein is CASRWGWNQETQYF.

The CDR3 sequence: CAIWTGPNTEAFF. As DNA, the CDR3 is TGTGCCATTTGGACAGGCCCTAACACTGAAGCTTTCTTT. The V gene is TRBV10-3, the J gene TRBJ1-1; 7 bases agree with TRBD1. The CDR3 is 13 amino acids. In germline, CDR1 is ENHRY, CDR2 SYGVKD. V lost 9 bases and J lost 2; bases outside the gene matches: 6.

The gene calls are TRBV9 and TRBJ2-3; D not certain. The V and J ends lost 4 bases and 3 bases respectively, with 6 bases between them. The CDR3 runs to 12 residues. CDR1 and CDR2 (germline): SGDLS, YYNGEE. The CDR3 sequence is CASSQITDTQYF. In nucleotides, the CDR3 is TGTGCCAGCAGCCAAATAACAGATACGCAGTATTTT.